The T cell receptor (beta chain) under discussion was sequenced for a study of human T cells and chemical hapten exposure. TCRdb used MiXCR to reprocess the RACE reads, holding one entry per CDR3 protein. This repertoire shows just under 60,000 distinct CDR3 sequences, around an eighth found once; its top ten account for roughly 2.4%. The J segment lost 8 bases and the V segment lost 6 bases, leaving 9 bases of the junction unmatched. The CDR3 has 14 residues. CDR1 and CDR2 (germline): MDHEN, SYDVKM. Stated time point: patch test 3, about 24 weeks after DPC sensitization. Regarding treatment: therapeutic diphenylcyclopropenone sensitization with weekly scalp DPC.

V is TRBV28 and J is TRBJ1-2, with TRBD1 matching over 10 bases. The receptor comes from a man aged 25-40 years with alopecia areata. Some clones in this sample may be carry-over from other donors' samples. The material sequenced was whole blood, taken in connection with sensitization to the hapten diphenylcyclopropenone (DPC). This chain's CDR3 is CASSETGGAEGYTF. DNA for the CDR3: TGTGCCAGCAGCGAGACAGGGGGCGCAGAGGGCTACACCTTC.